This T cell receptor beta chain was sequenced during a study of T cells in Graves' hyperthyroidism and ophthalmopathy (dated by TCRdb to about 2019). Regarding the research as a whole: Peripheral blood was collected at initial diagnosis, before any treatment. After blood sampling, hyperthyroidism patients were treated with methimazole at a starting dose of 30 mg daily, and ophthalmopathy patients were treated with high-dose intravenous methylprednisolone. Prospective prediction of ophthalmopathy was tested in an independent validation cohort consisting of some 20 hyperthyroidism patients and some 17 patients who later progressed to ophthalmopathy. The study also compared thyroid tissue and blood T-cell repertoires from five or six Graves' hyperthyroidism patients. A discovery cohort of roughly 100 patients, 43 with Graves' ophthalmopathy and under 60 with stable Graves' hyperthyroidism, was used to find distinguishing TCR V-J signatures. The 75 to 100 discovery patients were divided at random into training and test sets in a 7:3 ratio. TCR Vbeta CDR3 sequencing of 140 or so peripheral blood samples (over 40 ophthalmopathy, 75 hyperthyroidism and about 17 progressor patients) is reported in the paper. The investigation overall reported the following: In cross-validation, a model built on a 13 V-J signature told ophthalmopathy apart from stable hyperthyroidism with 85% to 90% sensitivity and roughly 81% specificity, and in testing the same model reached 80%/75%. Most expanded thyroid clonotypes (frequency above 0.001) were also detected in blood, suggesting blood repertoires may reflect thyroid immune responses. During validation, the model predicted progression to ophthalmopathy a median of approximately 6 months ahead of onset, with almost 71% sensitivity and 72% to 80% specificity. Sample size was not statistically predetermined, and investigators were not blinded to group allocation.

Ophthalmopathy patients had moderately to severely active disease, Clinical Activity Score of at least 3, NOSPECS grade of at least 4, and duration under 3 months. Patients with uncontrolled infections, other autoimmune diseases, pregnancy or lactation were excluded. Diagnoses relied on clinical symptoms, serum thyroxine and TRAb, thyroid ultrasound and orbital computed tomography. PBMCs were separated from under 12 ml of fresh peripheral blood using Ficoll-Paque density gradient centrifugation. Total RNA was extracted using Trizol reagent, and RNA quality was assessed on an Agilent 2100 Bioanalyzer. Measured from the cysteine to the phenylalanine, the CDR3 is 12 residues long. CDR3 DNA is the only sequence kept; it has 36 bases, read in frame from the first base. V gives up 1 base and J gives up 4 bases, and the segment between their germline ends measures 5 bases. As encoded in the germline V gene, CDR1 is SGDLS while CDR2 is YYNGEE.

Amplification of TCR beta CDR3 regions was carried out from RNA transcripts. The TCR CDR3 was subjected to a first round of RT-PCR using the HTBI primer set and the Qiagen OneStep RT-PCR kit. A second multiplex PCR round built the libraries, followed by size selection and purification. Paired-end sequencing of the libraries was performed with 100 bp reads on an Illumina HiSeq2000. In the source study's methods: SOAPnuke was used to process the raw data, removing reads that contained adapters or uncalled bases, had a mean Phred below 15, or lacked an exact match to the constant primer or identifier. COPE v1.2.5 was used to merge the high-quality paired reads, and each unique nucleotide sequence was defined as a clonotype. MiTCR v1.1 was used to align the clonotypes against IMGT TRBV, TRBD and TRBJ reference segments. Analysis was restricted to V-J combinations with a frequency above 0.0001, which covered roughly 99% of repertoires. A TCS score was defined as the ratio of F50 (clonal expansion) to E x V (chaos), with BLOSUM62-based TCRdist applied between CDR3 peptides within each V-J. Welch's t-statistics and random forest reduced roughly 530 V-J features to 13, which were used in a naive Bayes classifier (R e1071). In-frame beta chains were kept once TCRdb had trimmed the public reads at Q25 with fastp and called clones with MiXCR. Identical CDR3 proteins give one entry, which carries the most common genes and DNA. The V and J calls follow TCRdb's processing rather than the paper's. This sample has 500,000 to 600,000 distinct CDR3 sequences in its table, and 15% to 20% of those were observed once. The ten largest clones add up to about 45% of the sample.

With respect to this clonotype: No cognate antigen has been identified for it. No base quality information exists; no much larger clone differs at one position.

Input material: blood. The clonotype originates from a middle-aged man with Graves' ophthalmopathy. Here the chain combines TRBV9 and TRBJ1-2; the D gene is unclear. The encoded CDR3 is CASSVLSYGYTF. The DNA sequence is TGTGCCAGCAGCGTATTGAGCTATGGCTACACCTTC.